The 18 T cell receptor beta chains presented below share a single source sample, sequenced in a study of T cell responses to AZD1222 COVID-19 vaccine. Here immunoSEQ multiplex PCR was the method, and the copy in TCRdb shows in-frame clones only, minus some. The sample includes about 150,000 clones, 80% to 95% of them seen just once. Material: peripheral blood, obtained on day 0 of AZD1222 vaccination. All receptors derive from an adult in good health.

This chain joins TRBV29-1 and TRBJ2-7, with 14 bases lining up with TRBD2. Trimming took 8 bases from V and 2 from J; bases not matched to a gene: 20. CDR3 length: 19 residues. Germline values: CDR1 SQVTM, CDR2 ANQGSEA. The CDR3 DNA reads TGCAGCATCCGGACTTCGATAATCGGGACTAGCGGGAGAGCCTACGAGCAGTACTTC. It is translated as CSIRTSIIGTSGRAYEQYF.

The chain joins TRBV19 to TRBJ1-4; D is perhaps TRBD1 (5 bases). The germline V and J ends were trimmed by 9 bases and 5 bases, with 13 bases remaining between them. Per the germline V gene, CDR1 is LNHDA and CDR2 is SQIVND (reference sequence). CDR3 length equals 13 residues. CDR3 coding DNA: TGTGCCAGCCGGGGACGGGAGAATGAAAAACTGTTTTTT. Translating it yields CASRGRENEKLFF.

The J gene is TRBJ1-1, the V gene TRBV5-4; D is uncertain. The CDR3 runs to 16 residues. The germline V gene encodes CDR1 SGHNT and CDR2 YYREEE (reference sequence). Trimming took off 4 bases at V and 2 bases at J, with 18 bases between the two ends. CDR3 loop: CASSPFVGLLNTEAFF. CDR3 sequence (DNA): TGTGCCAGCAGCCCCTTCGTGGGCTTACTTAACACTGAAGCTTTCTTT.

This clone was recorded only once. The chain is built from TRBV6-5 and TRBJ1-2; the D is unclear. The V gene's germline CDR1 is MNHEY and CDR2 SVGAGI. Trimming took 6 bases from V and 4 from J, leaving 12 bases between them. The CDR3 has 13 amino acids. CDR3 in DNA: TGTGCCAGCAGCCCCATGAGAAGCTATGGCTACACCTTC. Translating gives CASSPMRSYGYTF.

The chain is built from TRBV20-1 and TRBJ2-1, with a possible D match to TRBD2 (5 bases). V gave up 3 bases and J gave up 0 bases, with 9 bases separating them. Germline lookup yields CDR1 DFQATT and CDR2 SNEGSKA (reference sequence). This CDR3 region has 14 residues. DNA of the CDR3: TGCAGTGCTAGTCCGGGGAGCTCCTACAATGAGCAGTTCTTC. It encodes CSASPGSSYNEQFF.

The CDR3: CASSPGVLRGTNEKLFF. The CDR3 region has the DNA TGTGCCAGCAGCCCGGGGGTTCTACGCGGAACTAATGAAAAACTGTTTTTT. The rearrangement uses TRBV7-2 and TRBJ1-4, with D perhaps TRBD1 (5 bases). CDR1 and CDR2 (germline): SGHTA, FQGNSA. Trimming took 5 bases from V and 1 from J, leaving 17 bases between them. This CDR3 comprises 17 residues.

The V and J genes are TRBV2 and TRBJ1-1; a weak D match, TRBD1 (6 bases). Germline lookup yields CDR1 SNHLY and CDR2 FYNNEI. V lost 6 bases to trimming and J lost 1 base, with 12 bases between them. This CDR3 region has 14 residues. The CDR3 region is CASRKMDRNTEAFF. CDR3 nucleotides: TGTGCCAGCAGGAAAATGGACAGGAACACTGAAGCTTTCTTT.

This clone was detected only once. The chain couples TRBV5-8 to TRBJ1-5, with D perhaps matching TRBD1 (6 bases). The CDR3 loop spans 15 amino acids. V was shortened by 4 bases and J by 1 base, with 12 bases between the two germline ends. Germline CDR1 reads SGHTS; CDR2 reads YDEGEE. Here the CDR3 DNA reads TGTGCCAGCAGCACCGGGACAATGAGCAATCAGCCCCAGCATTTT. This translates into CASSTGTMSNQPQHF.

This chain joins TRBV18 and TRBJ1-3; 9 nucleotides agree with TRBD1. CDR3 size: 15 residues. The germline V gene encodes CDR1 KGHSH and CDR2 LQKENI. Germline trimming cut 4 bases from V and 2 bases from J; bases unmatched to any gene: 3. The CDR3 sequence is CASSRDREAGNTIYF. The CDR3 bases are TGTGCCAGCTCACGGGACAGGGAAGCTGGAAACACCATATATTTT.

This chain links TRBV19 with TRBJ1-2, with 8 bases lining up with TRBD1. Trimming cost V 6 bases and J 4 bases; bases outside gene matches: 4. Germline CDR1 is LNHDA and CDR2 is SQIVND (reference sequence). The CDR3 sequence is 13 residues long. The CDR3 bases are TGTGCCAGTAGATCCACAGGGGGCTATGGCTACACCTTC. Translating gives CASRSTGGYGYTF.

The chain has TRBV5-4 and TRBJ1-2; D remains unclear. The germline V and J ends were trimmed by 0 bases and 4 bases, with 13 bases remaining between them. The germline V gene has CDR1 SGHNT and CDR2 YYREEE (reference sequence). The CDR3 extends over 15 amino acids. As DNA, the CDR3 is TGTGCCAGCAGCTTGGCCGGCAGGCCTGTCTATGGCTACACCTTC. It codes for CASSLAGRPVYGYTF. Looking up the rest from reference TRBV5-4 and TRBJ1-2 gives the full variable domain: ETGVTQSPTHLIKTRGQQVTLRCSSQSGHNTVSWYQQALGQGPQFIFQYYREEENGRGNFPPRFSGLQFPNYSSELNVNALELDDSALYLCASSLAGRPVYGYTFGSGTRLTVV.

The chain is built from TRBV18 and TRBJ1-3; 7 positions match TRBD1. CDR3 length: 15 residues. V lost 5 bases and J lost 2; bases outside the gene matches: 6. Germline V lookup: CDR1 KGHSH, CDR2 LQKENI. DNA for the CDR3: TGTGCCAGCTCAACGACAGGGTCGCCTGGAAACACCATATATTTT. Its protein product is CASSTTGSPGNTIYF.

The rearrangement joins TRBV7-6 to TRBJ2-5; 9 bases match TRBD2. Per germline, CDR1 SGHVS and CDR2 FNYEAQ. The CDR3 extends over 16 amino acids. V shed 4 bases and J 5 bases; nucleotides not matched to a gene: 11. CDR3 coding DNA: TGTGCCAGCAGCTCCATGGGGCTAGCGGGGAGGGAGACCCAGTACTTC. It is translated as CASSSMGLAGRETQYF.

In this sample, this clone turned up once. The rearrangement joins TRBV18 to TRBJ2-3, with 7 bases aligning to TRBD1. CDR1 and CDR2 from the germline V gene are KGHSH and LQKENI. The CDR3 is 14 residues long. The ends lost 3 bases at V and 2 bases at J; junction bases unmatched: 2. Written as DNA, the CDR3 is TGTGCCAGCTCACCGGGACAGTACACAGATACGCAGTATTTT. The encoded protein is CASSPGQYTDTQYF.

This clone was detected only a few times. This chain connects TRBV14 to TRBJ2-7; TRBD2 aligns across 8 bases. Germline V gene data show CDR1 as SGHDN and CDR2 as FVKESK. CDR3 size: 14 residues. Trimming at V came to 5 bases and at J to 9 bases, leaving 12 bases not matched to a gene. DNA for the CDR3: TGTGCCAGCAGCGCCAGCCGGGAGGGCCTTCGGCAGTACTTC. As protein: CASSASREGLRQYF.

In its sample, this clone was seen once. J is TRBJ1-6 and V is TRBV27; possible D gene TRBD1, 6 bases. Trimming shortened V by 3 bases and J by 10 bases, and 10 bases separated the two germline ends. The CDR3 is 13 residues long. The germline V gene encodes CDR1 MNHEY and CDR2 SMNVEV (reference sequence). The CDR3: CASSFRQVSPLHF. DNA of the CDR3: TGTGCCAGCAGTTTTCGACAGGTCTCACCCCTCCACTTT.

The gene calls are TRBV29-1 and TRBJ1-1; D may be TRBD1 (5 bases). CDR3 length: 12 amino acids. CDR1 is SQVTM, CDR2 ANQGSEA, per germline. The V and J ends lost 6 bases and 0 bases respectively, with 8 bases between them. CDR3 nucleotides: TGCAGCGTCGGGACGGTGAACACTGAAGCTTTCTTT. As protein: CSVGTVNTEAFF.

The CDR3 DNA follows: TGTGCCAGCAGTTCCGGGACAGGCCACACCGGGGAGCTGTTTTTT. Its translation is CASSSGTGHTGELFF. V and J are TRBV6-1 and TRBJ2-2; 8 bases match TRBD1. The V gene end was trimmed by 5 bases and the J gene end by 3 bases; junction bases not matched to a gene: 5. CDR3 length equals 15 residues. The germline V gene encodes CDR1 MNHNS and CDR2 SASEGT.